This passage covers 12 T cell receptor beta chains from one sample sequenced in a study of T cells in Graves' hyperthyroidism and ophthalmopathy. TCR beta CDR3 region amplification was performed from RNA transcripts. Primed by the HTBI set, a first-round RT-PCR was run on the TCR CDR3. TCRdb re-analysed the multiplex PCR reads in MiXCR, keeping a single row per CDR3 protein. The table lists roughly 260,000 distinct CDR3 sequences, approximately 15% of them singletons. The sequenced sample was blood. The source is a woman aged 35 to 49 with Graves' hyperthyroidism that later progressed to Graves' ophthalmopathy.

The table lists this clonotype with many counts. This rearrangement joins TRBV6-1 to TRBJ1-5; 7 positions agree with TRBD1. Losses at the gene ends were 6 bases for V and 2 bases for J; bases not matched to a gene: 7. This CDR3 is built from 15 residues. Per germline, CDR1 MNHNS and CDR2 SASEGT. The DNA of the CDR3 is TGTGCCAGCAGCCTCCGGACAGGTGGCAATCAGCCCCAGCATTTT. Its protein is CASSLRTGGNQPQHF.

This clonotype occurred many times. The chain has TRBV20-1 and TRBJ2-5; TRBD1 aligns across 7 bases. This CDR3 has 11 residues. Germline-derived CDR1 and CDR2 are DFQATT and SNEGSKA (reference sequence). J was trimmed by 4 bases and V by 6 bases; bases with no gene match: 2. The CDR3 is CSAQGRETQYF. The CDR3 DNA is TGCAGTGCACAGGGGAGAGAGACCCAGTACTTC.

The table lists this clonotype with many counts. The chain combines TRBV10-2 with TRBJ1-3, with D uncertain. Germline V gene lookup returns CDR1 WSHSY and CDR2 SAAADI. V dropped 0 bases and J dropped 6 bases, with 12 bases sitting between them. The CDR3 totals 15 residues. The CDR3 nucleotides are TGCGCCAGCAGTGAGTCGGAGACTATGGTAAACACCATATATTTT. It yields the protein CASSESETMVNTIYF.

This clonotype came up many times. This chain uses TRBV28 with TRBJ2-2; D call uncertain. Trimming removed 2 bases at V and 0 bases at J, with 4 bases between. Per germline, CDR1 MDHEN and CDR2 SYDVKM. This CDR3 region has 14 residues. The CDR3 coding sequence is TGTGCCAGCAGTTTAAAACCGAACACCGGGGAGCTGTTTTTT. The encoded protein is CASSLKPNTGELFF.

This clonotype was counted at least ten times. The rearrangement uses TRBV28 and TRBJ2-1; TRBD2 is a possible D gene (6 bases). This CDR3 is built from 15 residues. Germline V lookup: CDR1 MDHEN, CDR2 SYDVKM. The ends were cut back, 2 bases at V and 5 bases at J, with 13 bases in the middle. The CDR3 DNA reads as TGTGCCAGCAGTTTAGTTCCAGCTAGCGACAATGAGCAGTTCTTC. Translated, it gives CASSLVPASDNEQFF.

The CDR3 loop reads CASSFQRQETQYF. The CDR3 DNA follows: TGTGCCAGCAGCTTTCAGAGACAAGAGACCCAGTACTTC. This sequence joins TRBV5-5 and TRBJ2-5, with D hard to call. The V end lost 2 bases, the J end lost 2 bases, and 7 bases lay between the germline ends. This CDR3 region has 13 residues. Germline V lookup: CDR1 SGHKS, CDR2 YYEKEE (reference sequence).

This clonotype was found many times. Written as DNA, the CDR3 is TGTGCCAGCTCACCAGGGGCTGGGGCCAACGTCCTGACTTTC. Translation: CASSPGAGANVLTF. This rearrangement joins TRBV18 to TRBJ2-6; D ambiguous. Trimming cost V 2 bases and J 2 bases, with 4 bases left between them. CDR3 length equals 14 residues. Germline V gene sequence: CDR1 KGHSH, CDR2 LQKENI.

This clonotype appeared a few times. The CDR3: CASSSPAKYYGYTF. Here the CDR3 DNA reads TGTGCCAGCAGTTCACCCGCCAAATACTATGGCTACACCTTC. The chain recombines TRBV28 with TRBJ1-2; D unclear. CDR1 and CDR2 (germline): MDHEN, SYDVKM. V lost 4 bases, J lost 3 bases, and 12 bases lay in between. The CDR3 has 14 residues.

This clonotype was found a few times. The CDR3 coding sequence is TGTGCCAGCAGCCTGACCCTAGCGCTCCTACCCCACGAGCAGTACTTC. Its protein is CASSLTLALLPHEQYF. The chain recombines TRBV7-2 with TRBJ2-7; D possibly corresponds to TRBD2 (6 bases). This CDR3 contains 16 residues. Germline CDR1 SGHTA, CDR2 FQGNSA. The V end lost 5 bases, the J end lost 5 bases, and 22 bases lay between the germline ends.

This clonotype was seen repeatedly, ten times or more. This rearrangement joins TRBV20-1 to TRBJ2-1; TRBD2 matches 12 bases. The CDR3 spans 18 residues. Germline loops: CDR1 DFQATT, CDR2 SNEGSKA (reference sequence). The V segment lost 0 bases and the J segment 1 base; nucleotides outside the gene matches: 7. As DNA, the CDR3 is TGCAGTGCTAGAGATTGGCTAGCGGGAGGGGAGTCCTACAATGAGCAGTTCTTC. It specifies CSARDWLAGGESYNEQFF.

This clonotype was seen at least ten times. The chain uses TRBV6-5 and TRBJ1-1; D is ambiguous. V lost 2 bases and J lost 0, with 4 bases in between. CDR1 and CDR2 from the germline V gene are MNHEY and SVGAGI. This CDR3 region has 13 residues. In DNA, the CDR3 is TGTGCCAGCAGTTACGTGCTGAACACTGAAGCTTTCTTT. Translated: CASSYVLNTEAFF.

The rearrangement links TRBV19 to TRBJ1-2; weak D call: TRBD1 (5 bases). The CDR3 spans 14 residues. V dropped 9 bases and J dropped 4 bases, with 18 bases sitting between them. Germline CDR1 and CDR2: LNHDA and SQIVND (reference sequence). CDR3 sequence reads: CASELPGTSYGYTF. The CDR3 bases are TGTGCCAGCGAGCTTCCCGGGACCTCCTATGGCTACACCTTC.